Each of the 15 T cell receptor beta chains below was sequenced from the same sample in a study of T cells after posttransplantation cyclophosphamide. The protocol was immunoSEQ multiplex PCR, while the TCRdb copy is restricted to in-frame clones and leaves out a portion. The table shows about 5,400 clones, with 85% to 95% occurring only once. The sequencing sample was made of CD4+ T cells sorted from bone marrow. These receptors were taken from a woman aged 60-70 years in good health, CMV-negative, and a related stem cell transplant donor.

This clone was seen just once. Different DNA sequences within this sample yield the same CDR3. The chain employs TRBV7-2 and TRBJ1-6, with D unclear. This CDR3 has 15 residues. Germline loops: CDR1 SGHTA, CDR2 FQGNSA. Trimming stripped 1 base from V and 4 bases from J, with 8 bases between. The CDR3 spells CASSLVERYNSPLHF. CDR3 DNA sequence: TGTGCCAGCAGCTTAGTGGAGCGGTATAATTCACCCCTCCACTTT.

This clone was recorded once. CDR3 sequence (DNA): TGTGCCAGCAGCTCCCAGAGCGGCATTTCGGAGCAGTTCTTC. Amino acid sequence: CASSSQSGISEQFF. J is TRBJ2-1 and V is TRBV7-2; weak D call: TRBD2 (5 bases). This CDR3 has 14 residues. CDR1 and CDR2 from the germline V gene are SGHTA and FQGNSA. V dropped 4 bases and J dropped 10 bases, with 17 bases sitting between them.

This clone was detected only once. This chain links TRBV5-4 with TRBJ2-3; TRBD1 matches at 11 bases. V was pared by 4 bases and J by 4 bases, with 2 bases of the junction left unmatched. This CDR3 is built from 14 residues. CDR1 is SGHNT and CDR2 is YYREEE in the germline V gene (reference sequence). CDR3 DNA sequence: TGTGCCAGCAGCACGGACAGGGGGCCAGATACGCAGTATTTT. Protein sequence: CASSTDRGPDTQYF.

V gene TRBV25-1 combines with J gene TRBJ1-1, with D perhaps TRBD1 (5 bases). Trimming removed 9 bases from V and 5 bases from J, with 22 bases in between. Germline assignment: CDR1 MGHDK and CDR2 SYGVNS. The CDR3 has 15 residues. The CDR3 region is CASTRSGGLMTEAFF. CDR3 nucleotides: TGTGCCAGTACCCGTTCGGGGGGGTTGATGACTGAAGCTTTCTTT.

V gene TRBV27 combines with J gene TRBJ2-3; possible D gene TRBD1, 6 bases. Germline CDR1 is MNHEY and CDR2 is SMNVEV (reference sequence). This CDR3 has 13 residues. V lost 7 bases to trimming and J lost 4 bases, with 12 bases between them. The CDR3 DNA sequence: TGTGCCAGCATGCAGGGGCTGTCAGATACGCAGTATTTT. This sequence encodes CASMQGLSDTQYF.

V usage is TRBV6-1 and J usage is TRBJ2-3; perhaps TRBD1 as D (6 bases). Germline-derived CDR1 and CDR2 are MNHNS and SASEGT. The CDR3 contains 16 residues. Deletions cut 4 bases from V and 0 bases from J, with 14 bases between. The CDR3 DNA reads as TGTGCCAGCAGTGCAACAGGGCAGCCTAGCACAGATACGCAGTATTTT. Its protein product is CASSATGQPSTDTQYF.

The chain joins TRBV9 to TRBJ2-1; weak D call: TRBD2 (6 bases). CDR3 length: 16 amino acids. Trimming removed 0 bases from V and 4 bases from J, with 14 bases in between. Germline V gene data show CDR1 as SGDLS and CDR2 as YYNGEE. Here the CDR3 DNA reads TGTGCCAGCAGCGTAGTAGGCCAGGCGGGATACAATGAGCAGTTCTTC. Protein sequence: CASSVVGQAGYNEQFF.

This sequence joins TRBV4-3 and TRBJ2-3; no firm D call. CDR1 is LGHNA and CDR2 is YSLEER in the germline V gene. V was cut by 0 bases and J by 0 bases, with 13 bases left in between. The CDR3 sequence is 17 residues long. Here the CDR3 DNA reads TGCGCCAGCAGCCAAGACTCGGTCCCGACTAGCACAGATACGCAGTATTTT. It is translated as CASSQDSVPTSTDTQYF.

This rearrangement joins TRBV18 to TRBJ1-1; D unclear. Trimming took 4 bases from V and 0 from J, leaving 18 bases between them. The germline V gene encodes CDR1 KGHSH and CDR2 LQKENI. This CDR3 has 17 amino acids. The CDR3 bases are TGTGCCAGCTCACAGAGTGTCCTGAAAACTATGAACACTGAAGCTTTCTTT. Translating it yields CASSQSVLKTMNTEAFF.

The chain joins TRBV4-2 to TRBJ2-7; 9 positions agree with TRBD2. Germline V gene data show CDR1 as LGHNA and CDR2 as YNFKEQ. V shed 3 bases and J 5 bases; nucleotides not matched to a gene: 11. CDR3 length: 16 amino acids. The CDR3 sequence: CASSHRREGRGDEQYF. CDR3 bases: TGTGCCAGCAGCCACCGGCGGGAGGGCCGGGGCGACGAGCAGTACTTC.

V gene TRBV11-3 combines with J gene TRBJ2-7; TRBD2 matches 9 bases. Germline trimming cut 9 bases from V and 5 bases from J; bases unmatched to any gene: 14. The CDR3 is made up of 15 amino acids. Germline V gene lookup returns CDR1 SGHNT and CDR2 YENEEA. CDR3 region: CARLAGAPRGHEQYF. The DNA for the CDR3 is TGTGCCAGACTAGCGGGCGCCCCCAGGGGCCACGAGCAGTACTTC.

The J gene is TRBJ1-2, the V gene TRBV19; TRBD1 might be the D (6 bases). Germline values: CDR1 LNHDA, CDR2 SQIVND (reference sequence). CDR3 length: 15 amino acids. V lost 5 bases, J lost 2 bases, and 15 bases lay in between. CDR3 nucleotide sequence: TGTGCCAGTAGTTTGCCCTCCGGGACAAACTATGGCTACACCTTC. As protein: CASSLPSGTNYGYTF.

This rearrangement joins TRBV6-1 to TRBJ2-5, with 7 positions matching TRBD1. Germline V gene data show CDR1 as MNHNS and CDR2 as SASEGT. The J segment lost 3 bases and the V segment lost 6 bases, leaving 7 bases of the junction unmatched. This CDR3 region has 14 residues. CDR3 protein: CASSGRGQEETQYF. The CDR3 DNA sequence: TGTGCCAGCAGCGGAAGGGGGCAGGAAGAGACCCAGTACTTC.

The CDR3 loop is CASSLGAGFGNYGYTF. CDR3 sequence (DNA): TGTGCCAGCAGCTTAGGGGCAGGGTTCGGAAACTATGGCTACACCTTC. The chain employs TRBV7-2 and TRBJ1-2; the D gene is possibly TRBD1 (5 bases). V was clipped by 1 base and J by 2 bases, with 14 bases between them. Looked up from germline, CDR1 is SGHTA and CDR2 is FQGNSA. The CDR3 runs 16 residues.

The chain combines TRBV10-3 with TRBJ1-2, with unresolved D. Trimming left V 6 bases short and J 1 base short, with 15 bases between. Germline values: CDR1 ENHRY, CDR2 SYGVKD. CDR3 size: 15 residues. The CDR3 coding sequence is TGTGCCATCAGCGCGACCGGGGAGCTTAACTATGGCTACACCTTC. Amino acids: CAISATGELNYGYTF.